This T cell receptor (beta chain) emerged from a study of T cells in tuberculosis. Germline-derived CDR1 and CDR2 are SGDLS and YYNGEE. V lost 0 bases to trimming and J lost 5 bases, with 9 bases between them. The CDR3 totals 14 residues. Thawed, overnight-rested PBMC were stained with GMM-loaded CD1B tetramer, viability dye and anti-CD3, then sorted. CD1B tetramers were loaded with Rhodococcus equi-derived C32 glucose monomycolate. Generated by immunoSEQ multiplex PCR, the TCRdb table keeps only in-frame clones and is missing some. This sample has approximately 60,000 clones, with about 76% found just once.

Sample: CD1b-GMM tetramer-negative cells sorted from PBMCs. The TCR originated in an adult woman with latent tuberculosis. The rearrangement links TRBV9 to TRBJ2-1, with D possibly TRBD2 on 6 matching bases. CDR3 nucleotide sequence: TGTGCCAGCAGCGTAGCGGGACTCAACAATGAGCAGTTCTTC. This translates into CASSVAGLNNEQFF.